This TCR beta chain is from a study of blood T cell repertoires in COVID-19 (dated by TCRdb to the early 2020s). Looking at the study overall: Samples from collaborators originated in the United States, Italy and Spain and spanned both the acute and convalescent phases of COVID-19. The prospective study material was composed of cDNA or gDNA derived from T cells, B-cell-depleted T cells, or PBMCs. Subjects who had been exposed to COVID-19, were actively infected with it, or had recovered from it provided the deeply sampled blood TCRbeta repertoires that made up the dataset. The repertoires were released in a freely available public database intended as a resource for research on the immune response to SARS-CoV-2. The samples were drawn from two sources: the first 160 participants of the ongoing ImmuneRACE study, and fewer than 1,500 subjects contributed by 6 global collaborators. Sample metadata almost always included a de-identified subject ID, COVID-19 status, age in years and sex. Where available, HLA class I and class II types were obtained from metadata supplied by the sample provider rather than from assay-based typing.

The collaborating institutions used their own protocols to collect whole blood in K2EDTA tubes. For TCRbeta analysis, collaborators shipped samples in one of three forms: frozen whole blood, isolated PBMCs, or DNA extracted from either of those sample types. Looking up the germline V gene (reference sequence) yields CDR1 PRHDT and CDR2 FYEKMQ. V is cut back by 5 bases and J by 8 bases, with 4 bases in the junction unmatched. From cysteine to phenylalanine, the CDR3 is 13 amino acids long. Only the CDR3 DNA stays, 39 bases, in frame from base 1. The immunoSEQ Assay, a bias-controlled multiplex PCR, was used to amplify TCRbeta CDR3 regions from genomic DNA. From the authors' description of their analysis: The number of nucleated cells in each sample was estimated by amplification of reference gene primers within the assay. To quantify the absolute abundance of each unique TCRbeta CDR3 rearrangement, sequence reads were collapsed and filtered. Productive Simpson clonality was computed per sample as the square root of Simpson's diversity index over productive rearrangements. TCRdb obtained this table from immuneACCESS and retained in-frame rearrangements with V and J assigned. These tables miss some clones; where compared with another copy, unresolved V genes account for less than half of the shortfall, and the remainder is unexplained. The DNA was the basis for D and trimming; V, J and clone size are from that table. In this sample the table shows 45,000 to 65,000 clones, around 84% of which occur a single time. The leading ten clones occupy over 3.5% of the sample.

Only one count was recorded for this clone. Its antigen is currently not known. One base away there is no much larger clone; base qualities are not given. What the work shows at the level of the full study, not this receptor alone: How much clinical and demographic metadata was included differed by source and by participant, and the metadata was provided uncurated.

This clonotype originated in an older man with active COVID-19. The chain links TRBV13 with TRBJ2-5, with 11 junctional bases fitting TRBD1. What was sequenced was peripheral blood. The encoded CDR3 is CASSLDRGPTQYF. The DNA reads TGTGCCAGCAGCCTGGACAGGGGGCCCACCCAGTACTTC.